The clone carrying this TCR beta chain was detected once. Its antigen is undetermined. CDR3 size: 19 residues. Germline V gene sequence: CDR1 MRHNA, CDR2 SNTAGT. Trimming removed 4 bases at V and 5 bases at J, with 29 bases between. This PCR relied on a set of 60 Vbeta primers and 13 Jbeta primers. The protocol was immunoSEQ multiplex PCR, while the TCRdb copy is restricted to in-frame clones and leaves out a portion. The sample holds about 160,000 clones, around 83% seen once. These data come from a study of cytomegalovirus exposure and HLA in healthy donors. Regarding the study as a whole: Sequence variants that were highly shared formed a cluster that was likely a sequencing artifact.

This sequence originates from a man over 45 in good health and CMV-seropositive. The chain employs TRBV6-4 and TRBJ1-2; D may be TRBD1 (5 bases). The sample taken for sequencing was PBMCs. CDR3 nucleotides: TGTGCCAGCAGTGGGACGGGGTTGGGAGGTGTGAAACGGGGGTATGGCTACACCTTC. Translated: CASSGTGLGGVKRGYGYTF.